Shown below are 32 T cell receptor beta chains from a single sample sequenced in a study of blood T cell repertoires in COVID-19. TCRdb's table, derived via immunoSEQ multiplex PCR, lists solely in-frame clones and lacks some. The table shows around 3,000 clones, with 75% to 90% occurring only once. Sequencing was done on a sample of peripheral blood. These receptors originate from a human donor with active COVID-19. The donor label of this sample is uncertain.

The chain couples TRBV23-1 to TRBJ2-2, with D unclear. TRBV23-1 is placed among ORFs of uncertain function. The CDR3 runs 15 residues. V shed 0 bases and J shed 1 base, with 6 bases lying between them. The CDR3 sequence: CASSQSAGNTGELFF. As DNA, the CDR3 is TGCGCCAGCAGTCAATCGGCAGGGAACACCGGGGAGCTGTTTTTT.

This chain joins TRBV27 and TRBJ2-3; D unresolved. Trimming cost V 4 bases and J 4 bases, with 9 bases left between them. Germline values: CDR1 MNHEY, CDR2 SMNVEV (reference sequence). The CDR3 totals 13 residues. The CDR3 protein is CASSSEVADTQYF. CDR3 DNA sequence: TGTGCCAGCAGTTCTGAGGTAGCAGATACGCAGTATTTT.

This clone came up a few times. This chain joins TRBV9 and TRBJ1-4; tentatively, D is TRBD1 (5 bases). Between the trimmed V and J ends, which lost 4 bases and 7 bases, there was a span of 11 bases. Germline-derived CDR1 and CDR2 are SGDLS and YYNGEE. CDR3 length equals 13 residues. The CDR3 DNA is TGTGCCAGCAGCCCCCCCGGGGGTGAAAAACTGTTTTTT. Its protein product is CASSPPGGEKLFF.

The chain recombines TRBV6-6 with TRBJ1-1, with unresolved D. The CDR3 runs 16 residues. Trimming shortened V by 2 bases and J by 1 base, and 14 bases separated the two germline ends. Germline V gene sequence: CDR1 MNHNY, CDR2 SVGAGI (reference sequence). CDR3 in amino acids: CASSYGFRGPNTEAFF. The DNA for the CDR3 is TGTGCCAGCAGTTACGGGTTTAGAGGTCCGAACACTGAAGCTTTCTTT.

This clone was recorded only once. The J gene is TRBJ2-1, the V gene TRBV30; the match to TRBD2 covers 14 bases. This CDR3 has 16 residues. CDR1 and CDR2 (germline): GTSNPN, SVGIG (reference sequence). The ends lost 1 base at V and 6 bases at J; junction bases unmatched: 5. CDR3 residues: CAWSARLAGGRNEQFF. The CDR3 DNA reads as TGTGCCTGGAGTGCCCGACTAGCGGGGGGGCGCAATGAGCAGTTCTTC.

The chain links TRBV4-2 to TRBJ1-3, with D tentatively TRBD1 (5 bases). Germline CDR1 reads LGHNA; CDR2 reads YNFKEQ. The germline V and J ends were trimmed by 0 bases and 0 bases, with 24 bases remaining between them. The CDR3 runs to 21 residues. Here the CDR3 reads CASSQEILAGGRISSGNTIYF. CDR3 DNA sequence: TGTGCCAGCAGCCAAGAAATCTTAGCGGGGGGACGAATAAGCTCTGGAAACACCATATATTTT.

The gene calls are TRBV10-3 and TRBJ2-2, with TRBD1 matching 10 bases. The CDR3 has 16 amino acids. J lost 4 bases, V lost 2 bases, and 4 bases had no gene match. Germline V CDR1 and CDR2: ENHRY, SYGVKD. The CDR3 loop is CAISEATGGGTGELFF. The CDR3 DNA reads TGTGCCATCAGTGAGGCGACAGGGGGCGGCACCGGGGAGCTGTTTTTT.

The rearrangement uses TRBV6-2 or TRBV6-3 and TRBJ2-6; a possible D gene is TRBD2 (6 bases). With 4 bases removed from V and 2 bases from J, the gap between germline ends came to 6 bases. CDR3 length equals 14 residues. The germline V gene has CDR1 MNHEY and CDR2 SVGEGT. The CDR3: CASSSGAGANVLTF. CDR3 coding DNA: TGTGCCAGCAGTTCGGGAGCTGGGGCCAACGTCCTGACTTTC.

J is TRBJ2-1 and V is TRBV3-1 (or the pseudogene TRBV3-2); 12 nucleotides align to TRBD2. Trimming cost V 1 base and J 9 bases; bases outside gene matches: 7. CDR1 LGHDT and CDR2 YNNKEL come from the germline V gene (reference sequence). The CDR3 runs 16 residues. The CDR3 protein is CASSQGTSGRLGEQFF. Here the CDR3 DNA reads TGTGCCAGCAGCCAAGGCACTAGCGGGAGGTTGGGTGAGCAGTTCTTC.

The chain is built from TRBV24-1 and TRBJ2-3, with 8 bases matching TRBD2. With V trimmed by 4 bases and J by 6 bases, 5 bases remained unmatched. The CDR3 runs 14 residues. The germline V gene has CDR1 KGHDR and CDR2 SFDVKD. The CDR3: CATSETGGLDTQYF. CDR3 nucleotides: TGTGCCACCAGTGAGACGGGAGGGCTTGATACGCAGTATTTT.

The CDR3 DNA reads as TGTGCCAGCAGCCAGCTACAGGGGGCGCAGTTCGAGCAGTACTTC. Its translation is CASSQLQGAQFEQYF. This chain links TRBV3-1 (or the pseudogene TRBV3-2) with TRBJ2-7; TRBD1 matches 9 bases. The junction had 9 bases not matched to a gene; V was cut back by 3 bases and J by 6 bases. The germline gives CDR1 LGHDT, CDR2 YNNKEL (reference sequence). This CDR3 spans 15 amino acids.

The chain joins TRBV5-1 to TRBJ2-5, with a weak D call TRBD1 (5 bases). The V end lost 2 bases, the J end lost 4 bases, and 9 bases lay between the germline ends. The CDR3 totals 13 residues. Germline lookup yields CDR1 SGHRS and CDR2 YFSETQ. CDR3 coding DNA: TGCGCCAGCAGCTTAGGGGAATCAGAGACCCAGTACTTC. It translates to CASSLGESETQYF.

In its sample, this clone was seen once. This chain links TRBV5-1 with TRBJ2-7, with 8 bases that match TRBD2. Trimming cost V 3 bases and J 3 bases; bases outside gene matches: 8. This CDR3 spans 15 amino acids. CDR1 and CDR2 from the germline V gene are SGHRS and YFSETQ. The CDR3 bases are TGCGCCAGCAGCTCCGGGGTAGCGGGGATCTACGAGCAGTACTTC. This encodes CASSSGVAGIYEQYF.

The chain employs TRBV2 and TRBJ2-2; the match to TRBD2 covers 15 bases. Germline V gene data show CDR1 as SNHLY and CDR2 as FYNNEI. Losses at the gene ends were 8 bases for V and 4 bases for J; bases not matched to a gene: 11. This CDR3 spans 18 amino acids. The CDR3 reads CASRGLAGGPEVTGELFF. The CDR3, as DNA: TGTGCCAGCCGAGGACTAGCGGGGGGGCCCGAGGTCACCGGGGAGCTGTTTTTT. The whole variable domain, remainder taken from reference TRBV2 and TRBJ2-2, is EPEVTQTPSHQVTQMGQEVILRCVPISNHLYFYWYRQILGQKVEFLVSFYNNEISEKSEIFDDQFSVERPDGSNFTLKIRSTKLEDSAMYFCASRGLAGGPEVTGELFFGEGSRLTVL.

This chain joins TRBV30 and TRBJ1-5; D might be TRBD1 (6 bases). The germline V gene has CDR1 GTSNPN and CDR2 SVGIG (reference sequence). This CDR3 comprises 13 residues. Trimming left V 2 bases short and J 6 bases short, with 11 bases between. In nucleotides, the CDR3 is TGTGCCTGGAGTTCGGGGGGCGGTCAGCCCCAGCATTTT. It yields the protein CAWSSGGGQPQHF.

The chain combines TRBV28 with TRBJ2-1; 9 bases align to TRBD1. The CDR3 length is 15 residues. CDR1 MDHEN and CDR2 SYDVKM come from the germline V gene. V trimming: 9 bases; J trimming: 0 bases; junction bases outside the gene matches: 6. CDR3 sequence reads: CASKQGASSYNEQFF. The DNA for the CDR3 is TGTGCCAGTAAACAGGGGGCAAGCTCCTACAATGAGCAGTTCTTC.

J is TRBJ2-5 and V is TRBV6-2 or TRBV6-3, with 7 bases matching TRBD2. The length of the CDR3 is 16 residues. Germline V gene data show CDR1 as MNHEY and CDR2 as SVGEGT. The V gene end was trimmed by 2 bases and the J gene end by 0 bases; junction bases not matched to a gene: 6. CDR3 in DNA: TGTGCCAGCAGTTACGATGTGGGGGGGTACCAAGAGACCCAGTACTTC. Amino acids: CASSYDVGGYQETQYF.

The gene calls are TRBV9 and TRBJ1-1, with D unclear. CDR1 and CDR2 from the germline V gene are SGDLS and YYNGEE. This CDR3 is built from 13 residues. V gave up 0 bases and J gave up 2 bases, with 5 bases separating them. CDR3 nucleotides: TGTGCCAGCAGCGTAGACAGAAACACTGAAGCTTTCTTT. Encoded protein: CASSVDRNTEAFF. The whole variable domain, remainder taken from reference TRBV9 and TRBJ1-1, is DSGVTQTPKHLITATGQRVTLRCSPRSGDLSVYWYQQSLDQGLQFLIQYYNGEERAKGNILERFSAQQFPDLHSELNLSSLELGDSALYFCASSVDRNTEAFFGQGTRLTVV.

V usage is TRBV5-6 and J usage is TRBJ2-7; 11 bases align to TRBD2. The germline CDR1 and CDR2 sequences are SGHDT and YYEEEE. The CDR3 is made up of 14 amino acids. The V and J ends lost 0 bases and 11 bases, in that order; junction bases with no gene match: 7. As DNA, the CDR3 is TGTGCCAGCAGCTTGGTGGGTAGCGGGAGGGTAGAGTACGTC. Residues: CASSLVGSGRVEYV.

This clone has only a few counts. Written as DNA, the CDR3 is TGCGCCAGCAGCCGAATAGCGTCTGGGGTCGGCGATGAGCAGTTCTTC. Protein product: CASSRIASGVGDEQFF. The chain couples TRBV5-1 to TRBJ2-1; a weak D match, TRBD2 (5 bases). V lost 4 bases and J lost 8, with 22 bases in between. The length of the CDR3 is 16 residues. CDR1 and CDR2 (germline): SGHRS, YFSETQ.

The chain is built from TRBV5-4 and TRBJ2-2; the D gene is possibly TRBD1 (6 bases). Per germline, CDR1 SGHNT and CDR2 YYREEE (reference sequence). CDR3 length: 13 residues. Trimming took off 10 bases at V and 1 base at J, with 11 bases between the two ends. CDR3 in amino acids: CAEQGLNTGELFF. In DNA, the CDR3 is TGTGCCGAGCAGGGGCTGAACACCGGGGAGCTGTTTTTT.

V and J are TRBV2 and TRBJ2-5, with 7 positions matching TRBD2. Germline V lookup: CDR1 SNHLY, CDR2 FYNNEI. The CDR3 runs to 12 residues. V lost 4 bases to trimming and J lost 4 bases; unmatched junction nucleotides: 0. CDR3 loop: CASSGLAETQYF. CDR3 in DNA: TGTGCCAGCAGTGGACTAGCAGAGACCCAGTACTTC. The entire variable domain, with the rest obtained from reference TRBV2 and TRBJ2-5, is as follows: EPEVTQTPSHQVTQMGQEVILRCVPISNHLYFYWYRQILGQKVEFLVSFYNNEISEKSEIFDDQFSVERPDGSNFTLKIRSTKLEDSAMYFCASSGLAETQYFGPGTRLLVL.

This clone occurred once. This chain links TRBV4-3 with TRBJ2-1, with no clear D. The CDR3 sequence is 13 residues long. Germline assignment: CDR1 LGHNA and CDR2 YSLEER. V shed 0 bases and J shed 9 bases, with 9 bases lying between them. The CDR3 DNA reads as TGCGCCAGCAGCCAAGATACCGACACTGAGCAGTTCTTC. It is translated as CASSQDTDTEQFF.

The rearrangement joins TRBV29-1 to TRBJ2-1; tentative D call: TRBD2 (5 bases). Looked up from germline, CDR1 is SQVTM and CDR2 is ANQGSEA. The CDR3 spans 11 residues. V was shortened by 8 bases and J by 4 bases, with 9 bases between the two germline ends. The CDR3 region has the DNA TGCAGCTCCCGAGGGTACAATGAGCAGTTCTTC. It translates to CSSRGYNEQFF.

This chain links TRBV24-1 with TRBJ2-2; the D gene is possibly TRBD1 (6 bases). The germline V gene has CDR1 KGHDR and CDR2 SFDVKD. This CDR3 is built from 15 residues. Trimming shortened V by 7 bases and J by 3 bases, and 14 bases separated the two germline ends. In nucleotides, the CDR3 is TGTGCCACCAGCACCGCGTCAGGGGACACCGGGGAGCTGTTTTTT. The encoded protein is CATSTASGDTGELFF.

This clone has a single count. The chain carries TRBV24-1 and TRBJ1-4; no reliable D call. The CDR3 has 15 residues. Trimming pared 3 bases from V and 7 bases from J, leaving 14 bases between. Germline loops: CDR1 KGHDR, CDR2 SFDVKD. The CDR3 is CATSDPREFGEKLFF. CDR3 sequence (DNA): TGTGCCACCAGTGATCCTAGGGAGTTTGGTGAAAAACTGTTTTTT.

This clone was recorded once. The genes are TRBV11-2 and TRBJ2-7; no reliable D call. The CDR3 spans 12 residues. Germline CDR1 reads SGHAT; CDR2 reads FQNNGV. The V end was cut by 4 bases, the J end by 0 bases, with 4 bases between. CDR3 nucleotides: TGTGCCAGCAGCTCCTTCTCCTACGAGCAGTACTTC. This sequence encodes CASSSFSYEQYF.

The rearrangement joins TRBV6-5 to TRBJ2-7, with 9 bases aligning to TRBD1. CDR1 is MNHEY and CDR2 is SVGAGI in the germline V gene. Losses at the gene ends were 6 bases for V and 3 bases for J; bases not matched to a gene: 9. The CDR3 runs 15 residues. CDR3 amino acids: CASRDRGTGFYEQYF. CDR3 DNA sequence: TGTGCCAGCAGAGATAGGGGGACAGGGTTCTACGAGCAGTACTTC.

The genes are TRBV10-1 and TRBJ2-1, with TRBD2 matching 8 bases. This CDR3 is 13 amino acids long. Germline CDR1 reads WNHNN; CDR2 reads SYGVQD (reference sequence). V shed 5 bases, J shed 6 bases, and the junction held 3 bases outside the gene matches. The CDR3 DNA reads TGCGCCAGCAGTTCGGGGGGGTCCAATGAGCAGTTCTTC. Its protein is CASSSGGSNEQFF.

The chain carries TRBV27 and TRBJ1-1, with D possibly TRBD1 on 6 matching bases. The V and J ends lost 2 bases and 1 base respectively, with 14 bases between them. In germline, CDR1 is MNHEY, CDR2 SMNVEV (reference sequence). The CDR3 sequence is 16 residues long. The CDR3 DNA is TGTGCCAGCAGTTTAGGTCCCCCGGACAGGAACACTGAAGCTTTCTTT. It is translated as CASSLGPPDRNTEAFF.

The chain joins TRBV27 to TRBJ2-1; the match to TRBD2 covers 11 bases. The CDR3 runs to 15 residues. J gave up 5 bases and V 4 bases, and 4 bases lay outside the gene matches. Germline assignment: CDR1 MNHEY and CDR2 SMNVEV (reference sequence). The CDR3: CASSSGTSGNNEQFF. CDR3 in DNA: TGTGCCAGCAGTTCAGGGACTAGCGGCAACAATGAGCAGTTCTTC.

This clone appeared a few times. CDR3 residues: CASSLAGTGGGYTF. The DNA of the CDR3 is TGCGCCAGCAGCTTGGCGGGGACAGGGGGCGGCTACACCTTC. The chain employs TRBV5-1 and TRBJ1-2; 12 bases are shared with TRBD1. The J segment lost 8 bases and the V segment lost 0 bases, leaving 2 bases of the junction unmatched. Germline V gene data show CDR1 as SGHRS and CDR2 as YFSETQ. The CDR3 covers 14 residues. Full variable domain (missing parts from reference TRBV5-1 and TRBJ1-2): KAGVTQTPRYLIKTRGQQVTLSCSPISGHRSVSWYQQTPGQGLQFLFEYFSETQRNKGNFPGRFSGRQFSNSRSEMNVSTLELGDSALYLCASSLAGTGGGYTFGSGTRLTVV.